The sample holds many counts of the clone carrying this T cell receptor (beta chain). The target antigen is unknown. These data come from a study of T cells in Graves' hyperthyroidism and ophthalmopathy. Findings and caveats of the study: Blood also contained most expanded thyroid clonotypes above 0.001. Classification by a 13 V-J model distinguished ophthalmopathy from stable hyperthyroidism.

The CDR3 runs to 15 residues. J was trimmed by 6 bases and V by 4 bases; bases with no gene match: 8. CDR1 and CDR2 from the germline V gene are SNHLY and FYNNEI. Diagnosis of hyperthyroidism was new in patients aged 18 to 65, and its duration was under 2 months. Reasons for excluding patients were uncontrolled infection, other autoimmune disease, pregnancy or lactation. Researchers amplified the TCR beta CDR3 regions from RNA transcripts. The TCR CDR3 first-round RT-PCR relied on the HTBI primer set. Each CDR3 protein gets one entry after TCRdb re-called the multiplex PCR reads with MiXCR. This sample has around 700,000 distinct CDR3 sequences; around 20% occur once, and the top ten carry around 15%.

V gene TRBV2 combines with J gene TRBJ1-4; 7 bases agree with TRBD1. The sample taken for sequencing was blood. This TCR came from a woman between 45 and 60 years old with Graves' hyperthyroidism that later progressed to Graves' ophthalmopathy. The chain's CDR3 is CASSAGRGPDEKLFF. The CDR3 nucleotides read TGTGCCAGCAGTGCCGGAAGGGGGCCAGATGAAAAACTGTTTTTT.